The 10 T cell receptor beta chains below were found in one sample sequenced in a study of cytomegalovirus exposure and HLA in healthy donors (dated by TCRdb to about 2017). Libraries came from the immunoSEQ multiplex PCR assay. The multiplex PCR relied on a mix of 60 forward primers for TCR Vbeta segments and 13 reverse primers for TCR Jbeta segments. Not all clones reach the TCRdb copy of this immuneACCESS table, which keeps in-frame sequences only. Checked studies attribute under half of the gap to unresolved V genes and leave the rest unexplained. This sample lists a few hundred thousand clones; over 75% were detected once. Clones ranked in the top ten supply 0.22% of the sample. The specimen sequenced was PBMCs. These receptors originate from a girl under 10 years old in good health and CMV-seronegative.

The DNA of the CDR3 is TGTGCCAGCAGCCACAGGGCGCAGGGGGTCACTGAAGCTTTCTTT. The encoded protein is CASSHRAQGVTEAFF. The chain uses TRBV6-1 and TRBJ1-1; 7 positions match TRBD1. Germline V gene lookup returns CDR1 MNHNS and CDR2 SASEGT. The CDR3 runs to 15 residues. V gave up 6 bases and J gave up 4 bases; unmatched junction bases: 11.

The chain recombines TRBV10-3 with TRBJ1-2; D not resolved. This CDR3 region has 14 residues. Trimming cost V 3 bases and J 4 bases, with 12 bases left between them. CDR1 ENHRY and CDR2 SYGVKD come from the germline V gene. Here the CDR3 reads CAISDTEVGYGYTF. CDR3 in DNA: TGTGCCATCAGTGACACCGAGGTTGGCTATGGCTACACCTTC.

The V gene is TRBV4-1, the J gene TRBJ2-7; 12 bases fit TRBD2. This CDR3 region has 14 residues. Germline CDR1 and CDR2: MGHRA and YSYEKL. With V trimmed by 4 bases and J by 6 bases, 4 bases remained unmatched. CDR3: CASSPGLAGCEQYF. CDR3 in DNA: TGCGCCAGCAGCCCCGGACTAGCGGGGTGCGAGCAGTACTTC.

V gene TRBV25-1 combines with J gene TRBJ1-2; D remains unclear. The V and J ends lost 1 base and 4 bases respectively, with 10 bases between them. The germline gives CDR1 MGHDK, CDR2 SYGVNS. The CDR3 is 14 amino acids. The DNA for the CDR3 is TGTGCCAGCAGTGAATTAAAGACTTCCTATGGCTACACCTTC. Protein sequence: CASSELKTSYGYTF.

The genes are TRBV5-1 and TRBJ2-1; TRBD2 aligns across 10 bases. Losses at the gene ends were 4 bases for V and 4 bases for J; bases not matched to a gene: 8. This CDR3 spans 16 amino acids. Germline V lookup: CDR1 SGHRS, CDR2 YFSETQ. The CDR3 protein is CASSRSPSGGYNEQFF. CDR3 nucleotide sequence: TGCGCCAGCAGCCGCTCGCCTAGCGGGGGTTACAATGAGCAGTTCTTC.

This chain connects TRBV18 to TRBJ1-2; TRBD1 matches at 7 bases. V trimming: 1 base; J trimming: 3 bases; junction bases outside the gene matches: 5. The CDR3 loop spans 15 amino acids. In germline, CDR1 is KGHSH, CDR2 LQKENI. The DNA for the CDR3 is TGTGCCAGCTCACCACTCGACAGGGAGGACTATGGCTACACCTTC. Translating it yields CASSPLDREDYGYTF.

On this clone itself: The junction departs from germline at one end; a sequencing error may be responsible. The chain is built from TRBV7-9 and TRBJ2-2; unclear D gene. This CDR3 contains 11 residues. Germline V gives CDR1 SEHNR, CDR2 FQNEAQ (reference sequence). CDR3 nucleotides: TGTTCCAGCTTCCGACACGGGGAGCTGTTTTTT. Residues: CSSFRHGELFF.

V usage is TRBV19 and J usage is TRBJ1-5; no definite D call. The CDR3 loop spans 13 amino acids. Germline CDR1 and CDR2: LNHDA and SQIVND (reference sequence). Trimming pared 6 bases from V and 4 bases from J, leaving 10 bases between. CDR3 sequence reads: CASSVYINQPQHF. The CDR3 bases are TGTGCCAGTAGCGTTTATATAAATCAGCCCCAGCATTTT.

The V call is TRBV19, the J call TRBJ2-1; TRBD2 aligns across 15 bases. With 9 bases clipped from V and 9 bases from J, the junction kept 3 bases outside the gene matches. The CDR3 contains 13 residues. Germline lookup yields CDR1 LNHDA and CDR2 SQIVND (reference sequence). The CDR3 protein is CASSGLAGGEQFF. CDR3 nucleotide sequence: TGTGCCAGCTCGGGACTAGCGGGAGGTGAGCAGTTCTTC.

V is TRBV5-4 and J is TRBJ2-1; 11 positions match TRBD2. The V gene end was trimmed by 7 bases and the J gene end by 7 bases; junction bases not matched to a gene: 10. In germline, CDR1 is SGHNT, CDR2 YYREEE (reference sequence). This CDR3 is 15 amino acids long. CDR3 DNA: TGTGCCAGCTATTTAGCGGGAGGGCCGGGTAATGAGCAGTTCTTC. Translated, it gives CASYLAGGPGNEQFF.